This T cell receptor (beta chain) was identified in a study of blood T cell repertoires in COVID-19. Study summary: Samples came from the United States, Italy and Spain, spanning acute and convalescent COVID-19. PBMCs, B-cell-depleted T cells, or T cells were the source of the cDNA or gDNA that made up the material.

The V segment lost 3 bases and the J segment 3 bases; nucleotides outside the gene matches: 9. The CDR3 has 17 amino acids. Germline CDR1 and CDR2: LGHDT and YNNKEL (reference sequence). Authors' data handling: Reference gene primer amplification gave nucleated cell count estimates. Produced via immunoSEQ multiplex PCR; TCRdb's table is partial and in-frame only. V and J calls and clone size come straight from that table; D and trimming were deduced from the DNA. The table includes about 140,000 clones, approximately 83% detected once. The source is a woman aged 60 to 75 with acute or convalescent COVID-19. Sequenced sample: peripheral blood. The chain links TRBV3-1 (or the pseudogene TRBV3-2) to TRBJ2-4; 9 positions match TRBD2. The CDR3: CASSQTTSGNFKNIQYF. CDR3 DNA sequence: TGTGCCAGCAGCCAGACGACTAGCGGAAACTTCAAAAACATTCAGTACTTC.